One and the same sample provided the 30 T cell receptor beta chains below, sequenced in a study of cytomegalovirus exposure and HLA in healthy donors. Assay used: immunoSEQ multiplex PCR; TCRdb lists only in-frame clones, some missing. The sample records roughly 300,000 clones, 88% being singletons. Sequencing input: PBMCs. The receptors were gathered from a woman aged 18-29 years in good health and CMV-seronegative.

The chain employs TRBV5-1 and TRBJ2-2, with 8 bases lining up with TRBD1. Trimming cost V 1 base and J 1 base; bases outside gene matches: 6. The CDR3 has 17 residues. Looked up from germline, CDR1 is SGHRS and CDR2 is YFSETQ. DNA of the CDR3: TGCGCCAGCAGCTTGTTTACCGGGACAGGGAACACCGGGGAGCTGTTTTTT. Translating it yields CASSLFTGTGNTGELFF. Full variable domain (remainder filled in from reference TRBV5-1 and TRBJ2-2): KAGVTQTPRYLIKTRGQQVTLSCSPISGHRSVSWYQQTPGQGLQFLFEYFSETQRNKGNFPGRFSGRQFSNSRSEMNVSTLELGDSALYLCASSLFTGTGNTGELFFGEGSRLTVL.

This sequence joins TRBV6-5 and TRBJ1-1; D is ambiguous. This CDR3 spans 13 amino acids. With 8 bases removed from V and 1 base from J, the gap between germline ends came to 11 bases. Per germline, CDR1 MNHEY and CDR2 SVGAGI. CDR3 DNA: TGTGCCAGCTGCCAGGACTGGAACACTGAAGCTTTCTTT. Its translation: CASCQDWNTEAFF.

The CDR3 DNA follows: TGCAGCGTCGGAGATACTAGATATGAAAAACTGTTTTTT. Its protein product is CSVGDTRYEKLFF. This sequence joins TRBV29-1 and TRBJ1-4; D gene uncertain. Trimming shortened V by 6 bases and J by 6 bases, and 14 bases separated the two germline ends. The CDR3 runs 13 residues. CDR1 and CDR2 from the germline V gene are SQVTM and ANQGSEA.

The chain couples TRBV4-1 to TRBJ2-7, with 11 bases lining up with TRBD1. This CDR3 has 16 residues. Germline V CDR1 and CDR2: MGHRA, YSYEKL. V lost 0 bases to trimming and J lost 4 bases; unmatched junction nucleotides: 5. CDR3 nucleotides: TGCGCCAGCAGCCAAGACCGGGACAGGGGGTTTTACGAGCAGTACTTC. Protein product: CASSQDRDRGFYEQYF.

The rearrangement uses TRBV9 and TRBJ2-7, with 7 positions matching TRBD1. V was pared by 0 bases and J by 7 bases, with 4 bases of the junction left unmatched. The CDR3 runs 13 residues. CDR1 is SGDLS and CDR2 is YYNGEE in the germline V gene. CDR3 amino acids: CASSVATGREQYF. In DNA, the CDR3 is TGTGCCAGCAGCGTAGCGACAGGGCGGGAGCAGTACTTC.

CDR3 in DNA: TGTGCCAGCAGCTTGGTCGGAAGACAGGAAGAGACCCAGTACTTC. Encoded protein: CASSLVGRQEETQYF. The V call is TRBV5-6, the J call TRBJ2-5; D is perhaps TRBD1 (6 bases). The germline V gene encodes CDR1 SGHDT and CDR2 YYEEEE. This CDR3 region has 15 residues. Between the trimmed V and J ends, which lost 0 bases and 3 bases, there was a span of 12 bases.

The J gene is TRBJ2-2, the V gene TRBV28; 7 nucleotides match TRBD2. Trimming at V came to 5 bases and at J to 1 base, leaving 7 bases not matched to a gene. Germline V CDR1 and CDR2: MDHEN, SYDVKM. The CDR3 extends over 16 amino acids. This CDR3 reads CASSLSGTKNTGELFF. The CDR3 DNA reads TGTGCCAGCAGTCTCAGCGGGACTAAGAACACCGGGGAGCTGTTTTTT.

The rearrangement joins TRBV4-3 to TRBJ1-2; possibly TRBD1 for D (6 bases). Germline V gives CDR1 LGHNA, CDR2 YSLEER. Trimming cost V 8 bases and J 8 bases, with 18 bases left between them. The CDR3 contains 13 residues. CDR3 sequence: CASGDRWSGGYTF. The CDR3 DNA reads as TGCGCCAGCGGCGACAGGTGGTCGGGCGGCTACACCTTC.

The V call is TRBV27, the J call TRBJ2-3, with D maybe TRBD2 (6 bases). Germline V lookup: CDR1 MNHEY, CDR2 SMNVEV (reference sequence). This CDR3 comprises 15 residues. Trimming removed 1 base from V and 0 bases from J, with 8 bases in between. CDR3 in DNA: TGTGCCAGCAGTTTATGGGGGGAAAGCACAGATACGCAGTATTTT. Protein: CASSLWGESTDTQYF.

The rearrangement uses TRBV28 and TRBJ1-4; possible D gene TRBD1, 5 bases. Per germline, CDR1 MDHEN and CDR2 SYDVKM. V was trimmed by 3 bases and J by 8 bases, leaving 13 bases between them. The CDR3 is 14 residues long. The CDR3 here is CASSLLPPGEKLFF. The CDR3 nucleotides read TGTGCCAGCAGTTTGCTCCCACCAGGGGAAAAACTGTTTTTT.

CDR3 region: CAWTTGGIPNYGYTF. CDR3 bases: TGTGCCTGGACGACAGGGGGGATACCTAACTATGGCTACACCTTC. This rearrangement joins TRBV30 to TRBJ1-2; 9 bases map to TRBD1. Germline values: CDR1 GTSNPN, CDR2 SVGIG (reference sequence). The V and J ends lost 4 bases and 0 bases, in that order; junction bases with no gene match: 6. The CDR3 runs 15 residues.

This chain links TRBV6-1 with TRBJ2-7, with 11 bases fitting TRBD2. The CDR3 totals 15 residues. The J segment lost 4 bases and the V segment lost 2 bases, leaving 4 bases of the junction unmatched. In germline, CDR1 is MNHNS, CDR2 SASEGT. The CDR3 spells CASSERLAGRYEQYF. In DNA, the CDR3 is TGTGCCAGCAGTGAACGACTAGCGGGACGGTACGAGCAGTACTTC.

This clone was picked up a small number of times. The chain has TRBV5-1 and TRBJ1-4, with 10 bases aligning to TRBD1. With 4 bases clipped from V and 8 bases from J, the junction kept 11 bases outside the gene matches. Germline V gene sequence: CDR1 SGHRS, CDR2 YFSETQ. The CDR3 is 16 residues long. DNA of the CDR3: TGCGCCAGCAGCCCGGACGGGACAGGGGTAGGGGAAAAACTGTTTTTT. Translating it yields CASSPDGTGVGEKLFF.

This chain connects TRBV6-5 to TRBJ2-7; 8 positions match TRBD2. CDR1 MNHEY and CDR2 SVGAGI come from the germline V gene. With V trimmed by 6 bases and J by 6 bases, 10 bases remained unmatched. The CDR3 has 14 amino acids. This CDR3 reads CASRTSGSWSEQYF. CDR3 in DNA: TGTGCCAGCAGAACGAGCGGGAGCTGGAGCGAGCAGTACTTC.

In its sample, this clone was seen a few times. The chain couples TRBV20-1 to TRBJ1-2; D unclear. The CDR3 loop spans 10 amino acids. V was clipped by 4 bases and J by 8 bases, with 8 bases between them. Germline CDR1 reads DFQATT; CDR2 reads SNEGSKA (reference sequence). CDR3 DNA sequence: TGCAGTGCTAACCAGGCCGGCTACACCTTC. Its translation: CSANQAGYTF.

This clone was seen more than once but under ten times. The CDR3 loop reads CASSLASGNSPLHF. In DNA, the CDR3 is TGTGCCAGCAGCTTAGCGTCAGGAAATTCACCCCTCCACTTT. This chain connects TRBV11-2 to TRBJ1-6; D is uncertain. Germline V gives CDR1 SGHAT, CDR2 FQNNGV. V gave up 1 base and J gave up 7 bases, with 8 bases separating them. The CDR3 consists of 14 residues.

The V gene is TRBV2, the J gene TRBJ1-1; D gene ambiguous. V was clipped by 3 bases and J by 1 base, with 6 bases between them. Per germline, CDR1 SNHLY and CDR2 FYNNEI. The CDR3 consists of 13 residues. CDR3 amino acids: CASSERRNTEAFF. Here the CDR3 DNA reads TGTGCCAGCAGTGAGAGAAGGAACACTGAAGCTTTCTTT.

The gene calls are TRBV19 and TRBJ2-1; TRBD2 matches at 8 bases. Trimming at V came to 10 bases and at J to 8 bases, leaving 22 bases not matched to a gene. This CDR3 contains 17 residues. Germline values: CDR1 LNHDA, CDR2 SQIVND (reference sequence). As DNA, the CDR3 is TGTGCCAAAGGGGGTGGGTCAGCCGGGAGGGCCCACCATGAGCAGTTCTTC. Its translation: CAKGGGSAGRAHHEQFF.

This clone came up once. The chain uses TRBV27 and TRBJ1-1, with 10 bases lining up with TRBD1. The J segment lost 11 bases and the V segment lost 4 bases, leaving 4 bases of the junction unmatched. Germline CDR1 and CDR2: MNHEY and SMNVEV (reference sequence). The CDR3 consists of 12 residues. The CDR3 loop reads CASSWTGGSAFF. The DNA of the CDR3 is TGTGCCAGCAGTTGGACAGGGGGTAGCGCTTTCTTT.

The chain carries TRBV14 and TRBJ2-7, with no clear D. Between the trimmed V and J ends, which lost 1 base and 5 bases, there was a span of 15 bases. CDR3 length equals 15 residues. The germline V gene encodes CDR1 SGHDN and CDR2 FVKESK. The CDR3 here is CASSQGTVFGDEQYF. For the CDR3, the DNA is TGTGCCAGCAGCCAAGGCACCGTGTTCGGTGACGAGCAGTACTTC.

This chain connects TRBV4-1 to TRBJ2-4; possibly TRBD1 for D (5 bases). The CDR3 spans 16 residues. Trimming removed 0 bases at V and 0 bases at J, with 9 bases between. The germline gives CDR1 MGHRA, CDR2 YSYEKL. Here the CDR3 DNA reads TGCGCCAGCAGCCAAGAGGGGCAGGTAGCCAAAAACATTCAGTACTTC. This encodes CASSQEGQVAKNIQYF.

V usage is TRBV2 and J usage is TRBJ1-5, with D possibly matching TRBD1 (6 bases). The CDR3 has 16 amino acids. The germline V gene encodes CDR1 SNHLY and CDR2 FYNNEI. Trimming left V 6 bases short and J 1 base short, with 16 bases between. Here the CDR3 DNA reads TGTGCCAGCAGGGAGGGGGGGCGAAGAAGCAATCAGCCCCAGCATTTT. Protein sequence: CASREGGRRSNQPQHF.

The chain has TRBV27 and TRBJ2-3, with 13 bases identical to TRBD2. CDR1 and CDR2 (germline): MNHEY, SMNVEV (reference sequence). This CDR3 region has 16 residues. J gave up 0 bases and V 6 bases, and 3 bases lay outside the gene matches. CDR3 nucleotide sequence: TGTGCCAGCAGGACTAGCGGGAGGAGAAGCACAGATACGCAGTATTTT. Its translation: CASRTSGRRSTDTQYF.

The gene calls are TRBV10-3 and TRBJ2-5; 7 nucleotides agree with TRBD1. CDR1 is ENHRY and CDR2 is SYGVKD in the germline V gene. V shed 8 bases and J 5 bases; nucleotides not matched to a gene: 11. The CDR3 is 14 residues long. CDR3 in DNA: TGTGCCATCGCTCGCCGACAGGGTGAGGAGACCCAGTACTTC. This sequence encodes CAIARRQGEETQYF.

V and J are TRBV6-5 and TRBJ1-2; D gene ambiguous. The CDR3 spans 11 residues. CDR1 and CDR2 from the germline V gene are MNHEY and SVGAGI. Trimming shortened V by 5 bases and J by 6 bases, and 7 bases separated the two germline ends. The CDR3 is CASSEADGYTF. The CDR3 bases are TGTGCCAGCAGTGAAGCGGATGGCTACACCTTC.

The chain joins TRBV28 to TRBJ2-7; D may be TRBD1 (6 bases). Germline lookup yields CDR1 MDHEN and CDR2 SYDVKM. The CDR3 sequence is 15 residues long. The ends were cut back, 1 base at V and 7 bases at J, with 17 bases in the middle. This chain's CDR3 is CASSLLGAAYVEQYF. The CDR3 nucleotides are TGTGCCAGCAGTTTATTGGGGGCAGCCTACGTGGAGCAGTACTTC.

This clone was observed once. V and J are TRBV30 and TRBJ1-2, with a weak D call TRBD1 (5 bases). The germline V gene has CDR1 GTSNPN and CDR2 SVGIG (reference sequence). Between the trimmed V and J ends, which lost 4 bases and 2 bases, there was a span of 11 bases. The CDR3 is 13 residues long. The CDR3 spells CAWTGGRNYGYTF. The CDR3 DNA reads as TGTGCCTGGACCGGGGGGAGAAACTATGGCTACACCTTC.

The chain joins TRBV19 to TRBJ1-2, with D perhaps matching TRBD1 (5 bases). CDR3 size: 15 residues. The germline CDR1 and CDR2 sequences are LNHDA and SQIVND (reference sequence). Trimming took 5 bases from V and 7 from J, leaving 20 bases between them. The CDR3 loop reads CASSLTQGKDRGYTF. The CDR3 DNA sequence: TGTGCCAGTAGTCTTACTCAGGGCAAGGATCGTGGCTACACCTTC.

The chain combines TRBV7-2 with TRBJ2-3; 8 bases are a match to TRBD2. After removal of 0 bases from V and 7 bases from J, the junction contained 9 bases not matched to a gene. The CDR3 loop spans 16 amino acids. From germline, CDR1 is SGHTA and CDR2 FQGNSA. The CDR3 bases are TGTGCCAGCAGCTTAGCGCAGGCGGGAGGAGGAAATACGCAGTATTTT. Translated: CASSLAQAGGGNTQYF.

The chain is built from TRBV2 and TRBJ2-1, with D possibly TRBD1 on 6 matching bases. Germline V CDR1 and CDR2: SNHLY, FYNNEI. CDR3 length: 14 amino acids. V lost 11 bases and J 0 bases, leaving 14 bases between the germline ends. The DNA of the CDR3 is TGTGCCGGGGCGAAAGGGGGCTCCTACAATGAGCAGTTCTTC. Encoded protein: CAGAKGGSYNEQFF.